The 15 T cell receptor beta chains presented below share a single source sample, sequenced in a study of T cell repertoires in cytomegalovirus infection. These receptors lack a known antigen. Each CDR3 protein gets one entry after TCRdb re-called the reads with MiXCR. The sample includes hundreds of thousands of distinct CDR3 sequences, about 33% of them seen just once. The sample here was cultured PBMCs, taken from culture after CMV antigen stimulation. The source of these receptors is a human donor in good health (CMV status not recorded). Some clones in this sample may be carry-over from other donors' samples.

This clonotype was detected ten times or more. This chain uses TRBV28 with TRBJ2-7, with D unresolved. The CDR3 covers 13 residues. Germline values: CDR1 MDHEN, CDR2 SYDVKM. The V gene lost 7 bases and the J gene lost 6 bases, with 16 bases spanning the gap. CDR3 region: CASTGSGTPEQYF. CDR3 DNA sequence: TGTGCCAGCACGGGCTCCGGAACTCCCGAGCAGTACTTC.

There are many counts of this clonotype. The chain links TRBV7-9 to TRBJ1-6; no clear D. Germline V CDR1 and CDR2: SEHNR, FQNEAQ (reference sequence). The length of the CDR3 is 15 residues. V lost 2 bases, J lost 0 bases, and 5 bases lay in between. The CDR3 DNA follows: TGTGCCAGCAGCTTATCGAGCTCCTATAATTCACCCCTCCACTTT. Encoded protein: CASSLSSSYNSPLHF.

V is TRBV7-2 and J is TRBJ2-3; no firm D call. Germline V lookup: CDR1 SGHTA, CDR2 FQGNSA. The CDR3 is 13 residues long. Trimming pared 5 bases from V and 6 bases from J, leaving 12 bases between. CDR3 nucleotides: TGTGCCAGCAGCCCAACCAGCGCCGATACGCAGTATTTT. Its translation: CASSPTSADTQYF.

This clonotype was seen a handful of times. Here the CDR3 reads CASSPLLGTDTQYF. In DNA form, the CDR3 reads TGTGCCAGCAGCCCCCTTTTAGGCACAGATACGCAGTATTTT. J is TRBJ2-3 and V is TRBV6-1, with unresolved D. V was shortened by 6 bases and J by 1 base, with 11 bases between the two germline ends. Germline loops: CDR1 MNHNS, CDR2 SASEGT. This CDR3 is 14 amino acids long.

The chain combines TRBV7-9 with TRBJ2-1, with 8 bases fitting TRBD2. CDR3 length: 15 amino acids. The ends lost 3 bases at V and 7 bases at J; junction bases unmatched: 8. Germline values: CDR1 SEHNR, CDR2 FQNEAQ (reference sequence). The CDR3 nucleotides read TGTGCCAGCAGCTTGAGTAGCGGGGCCTCGAATGAGCAGTTCTTC. It yields the protein CASSLSSGASNEQFF.

The V call is TRBV7-2, the J call TRBJ1-1, with a tentative D call TRBD1 (5 bases). CDR1 and CDR2 from the germline V gene are SGHTA and FQGNSA. The CDR3 totals 16 residues. V was shortened by 7 bases and J by 0 bases, with 18 bases between the two germline ends. The CDR3 region is CASTGDGGYVNTEAFF. In DNA form, the CDR3 reads TGTGCCAGCACCGGGGACGGAGGATACGTGAACACTGAAGCTTTCTTT.

The genes are TRBV30 and TRBJ2-1; D may be TRBD1 (6 bases). V dropped 3 bases and J dropped 5 bases, with 14 bases sitting between them. Germline CDR1 GTSNPN, CDR2 SVGIG (reference sequence). The CDR3 covers 14 residues. CDR3 sequence (DNA): TGTGCCTGGAGCCCCGAGGACAGACACAATGAGCAGTTCTTC. Amino acids: CAWSPEDRHNEQFF.

In nucleotides, the CDR3 is TGTGCCAGCAGTTTATTGGTCAGGGTGAGGACTCGTAGCACAGATACGCAGTATTTT. This gives the protein CASSLLVRVRTRSTDTQYF. The chain joins TRBV27 to TRBJ2-3, with D perhaps given as TRBD1 or TRBD2 (5 bases each). V dropped 1 base and J dropped 0 bases, with 20 bases sitting between them. Germline CDR1 and CDR2: MNHEY and SMNVEV (reference sequence). The CDR3 is 19 amino acids.

In regard to this clonotype: The junction differs from germline at one of its ends, possibly a read error. This chain joins TRBV4-1 and TRBJ2-5; D is perhaps TRBD1 (5 bases). The CDR3 loop spans 13 amino acids. The germline gives CDR1 MGHRA, CDR2 YSYEKL. The CDR3 nucleotides read TGCGCCAGCAGCGAAGACAGAAAAGAGACCCAGTACTTC. It translates to CASSEDRKETQYF.

V gene TRBV14 combines with J gene TRBJ2-2; possible D gene TRBD2, 6 bases. This CDR3 contains 15 residues. Germline V gives CDR1 SGHDN, CDR2 FVKESK. V lost 4 bases, J lost 4 bases, and 13 bases lay in between. For the CDR3, the DNA is TGTGCCAGCAGCCGAGATTGGGGACTCACCGGGGAGCTGTTTTTT. Translated: CASSRDWGLTGELFF.

In its sample, this clonotype was seen a few times. The chain uses TRBV20-1 and TRBJ1-1; D is perhaps TRBD1 (5 bases). CDR1 DFQATT and CDR2 SNEGSKA come from the germline V gene (reference sequence). This CDR3 contains 15 residues. V lost 2 bases and J lost 7, with 20 bases in between. For the CDR3, the DNA is TGCAGTGCTAGACCTCCCCACAGGCGACGGATTGAAGCTTTCTTT. Its protein is CSARPPHRRRIEAFF.

The chain links TRBV7-7 to TRBJ1-1; D perhaps matches TRBD1 (6 bases). Germline lookup yields CDR1 SSHAT and CDR2 FNYEAQ (reference sequence). V was shortened by 5 bases and J by 7 bases, with 17 bases between the two germline ends. The CDR3 loop spans 14 amino acids. The CDR3 spells CASSPLGQNLEAFF. The CDR3 bases are TGTGCCAGCAGCCCACTTGGACAGAACCTTGAAGCTTTCTTT.

The CDR3 loop reads CASTWRQATTRYTF. CDR3 nucleotides: TGTGCCAGCACCTGGCGACAGGCGACTACCCGCTACACCTTC. The rearrangement links TRBV5-6 to TRBJ1-2; D is possibly TRBD1 (6 bases). V was pared by 6 bases and J by 9 bases, with 21 bases between. CDR1 is SGHDT and CDR2 is YYEEEE in the germline V gene. The CDR3 has 14 amino acids.

V gene TRBV14 combines with J gene TRBJ2-1; TRBD2 aligns across 8 bases. Trimming took 2 bases from V and 2 from J; bases not matched to a gene: 11. The CDR3 contains 18 residues. The germline V gene has CDR1 SGHDN and CDR2 FVKESK. The CDR3 loop reads CASSQRWDPGLAYNEQFF. The CDR3 DNA follows: TGTGCCAGCAGCCAACGATGGGACCCGGGACTAGCCTACAATGAGCAGTTCTTC.

This clonotype was observed a handful of times. The chain links TRBV9 to TRBJ1-1; D is perhaps TRBD1 (5 bases). This CDR3 spans 15 amino acids. V was shortened by 0 bases and J by 5 bases, with 14 bases between the two germline ends. CDR1 SGDLS and CDR2 YYNGEE come from the germline V gene. Written as DNA, the CDR3 is TGTGCCAGCAGCGTAGTGGTGGGACGTGGAACTGAAGCTTTCTTT. It codes for CASSVVVGRGTEAFF.